The T cell receptor (beta chain) under discussion was sequenced for a study of patients with pleural tuberculosis. TCRdb called the reads again in MiXCR, with one record for every CDR3 protein. The profile shows around 30,000 distinct CDR3 sequences, about 20% of them singletons. This clonotype was detected ten times or more. CDR3 length: 16 amino acids. Unmatched junction bases numbered 3, after V lost 2 bases and J lost 2 bases. CDR1 and CDR2 from the germline V gene are LGHNA and YSLEER. The receptor's source is a human donor with pleural tuberculosis. Sequencing was performed on peripheral blood. V usage is TRBV4-3 and J usage is TRBJ2-6, with 7 bases lining up with TRBD1. The CDR3 DNA is TGCGCCAGCAGCCAACAGACAGGGACTGGGGCCAACGTCCTGACTTTC. It is translated as CASSQQTGTGANVLTF.